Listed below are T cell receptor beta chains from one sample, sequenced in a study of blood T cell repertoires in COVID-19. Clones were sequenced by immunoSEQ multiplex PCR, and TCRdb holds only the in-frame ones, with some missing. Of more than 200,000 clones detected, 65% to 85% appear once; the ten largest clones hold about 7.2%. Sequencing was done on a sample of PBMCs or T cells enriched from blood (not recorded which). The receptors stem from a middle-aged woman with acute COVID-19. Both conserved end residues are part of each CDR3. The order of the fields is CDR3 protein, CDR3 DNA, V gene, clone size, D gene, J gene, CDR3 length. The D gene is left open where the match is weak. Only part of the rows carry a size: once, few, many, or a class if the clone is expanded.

CDR3: CASSTIAGTDTQYF; DNA: TGTGCCAGCAGTACAATAGCGGGCACAGATACGCAGTATTTT; V: TRBV3-1/TRBV3-2; size: once; D: NA; J: TRBJ2-3; length: 14
CDR3: CASSAGHSSSGANVLTF; DNA: TGTGCCAGCAGTGCAGGGCACTCGAGCTCTGGGGCCAACGTCCTGACTTTC; V: TRBV28; size: NA; D: NA; J: TRBJ2-6; length: 17
CDR3: CASQDSSYNSPLHF; DNA: TGTGCCAGCCAAGATAGCTCCTATAATTCACCCCTCCACTTT; V: TRBV2; size: NA; D: NA; J: TRBJ1-6; length: 14
CDR3: CASSPDVIGREYSNQPQHF; DNA: TGTGCCAGCAGCCCAGATGTGATAGGGAGGGAATATAGCAATCAGCCCCAGCATTTT; V: TRBV28; size: NA; D: NA; J: TRBJ1-5; length: 19
CDR3: CASSLRDSRDEQYF; DNA: TGTGCCAGCAGCTTAAGGGACAGCAGAGACGAGCAGTACTTC; V: TRBV7-3; size: NA; D: TRBD1; J: TRBJ2-7; length: 14
CDR3: CASSPRDSRTDTQYF; DNA: TGTGCCAGCTCACCGCGGGACAGCCGCACAGATACGCAGTATTTT; V: TRBV18; size: NA; D: NA; J: TRBJ2-3; length: 15
CDR3: CASSQGVSRANVLTF; DNA: TGTGCCAGCAGCCAAGGAGTGTCCAGGGCCAACGTCCTGACTTTC; V: TRBV14; size: NA; D: NA; J: TRBJ2-6; length: 15
CDR3: CASYTTNQPQHF; DNA: TGTGCCAGCTATACAACAAATCAGCCCCAGCATTTT; V: TRBV28; size: NA; D: NA; J: TRBJ1-5; length: 12
CDR3: CASSRVAGLRDSPLHF; DNA: TGTGCCAGCAGTCGTGTAGCGGGATTGAGAGATTCACCCCTCCACTTT; V: TRBV7-9; size: NA; D: NA; J: TRBJ1-6; length: 16
CDR3: CATSDSRSLGPLHF; DNA: TGTGCCACCAGTGATTCCAGGTCACTGGGTCCCCTCCACTTT; V: TRBV24-1; size: NA; D: NA; J: TRBJ1-6; length: 14
CDR3: CANLQGSNEKLFF; DNA: TGCGCCAACCTTCAGGGATCTAATGAAAAACTGTTTTTT; V: TRBV10-2; size: NA; D: NA; J: TRBJ1-4; length: 13
CDR3: CASSAQGGSNQPQHF; DNA: TGTGCCAGCAGTGCGCAGGGGGGAAGCAATCAGCCCCAGCATTTT; V: TRBV28; size: once; D: TRBD1; J: TRBJ1-5; length: 15
CDR3: CASSSPGEGQPQHF; DNA: TGTGCCAGCAGTTCCCCAGGGGAGGGACAGCCCCAGCATTTT; V: TRBV28; size: NA; D: NA; J: TRBJ1-5; length: 14
CDR3: CASKEGDIRVNSPLHF; DNA: TGTGCCAGTAAAGAAGGGGACATACGAGTTAATTCACCCCTCCACTTT; V: TRBV19; size: few; D: NA; J: TRBJ1-6; length: 16
CDR3: CASRGVQQGTYEQYF; DNA: TGTGCCAGCAGGGGCGTCCAACAGGGTACCTACGAGCAGTACTTC; V: TRBV6-5; size: NA; D: NA; J: TRBJ2-7; length: 15
CDR3: CASSPAGTGGRNYGYTF; DNA: TGTGCCAGCAGCCCAGCCGGGACAGGGGGGCGGAACTATGGCTACACCTTC; V: TRBV3-1/TRBV3-2; size: NA; D: TRBD1; J: TRBJ1-2; length: 17
CDR3: CASSWNQQASSADTQYF; DNA: TGCGCCAGCAGCTGGAACCAACAGGCTTCGAGCGCAGATACGCAGTATTTT; V: TRBV5-1; size: NA; D: NA; J: TRBJ2-3; length: 17
CDR3: CASSVSLNSPLHF; DNA: TGTGCCAGCAGCGTAAGCCTAAATTCACCCCTCCACTTT; V: TRBV9; size: NA; D: NA; J: TRBJ1-6; length: 13
CDR3: CASSEAAGPGNTIYF; DNA: TGTGCCAGCAGTGAAGCAGCAGGGCCTGGAAACACCATATATTTT; V: TRBV2; size: NA; D: NA; J: TRBJ1-3; length: 15
CDR3: CASSFLRLAGGKETQYF; DNA: TGTGCCAGCAGTTTTTTGCGACTAGCGGGAGGAAAAGAGACCCAGTACTTC; V: TRBV6-2/TRBV6-3; size: NA; D: TRBD2; J: TRBJ2-5; length: 17
CDR3: CASSPRLAGEETQYF; DNA: TGTGCCAGCAGTCCCCGACTAGCGGGAGAAGAGACCCAGTACTTC; V: TRBV27; size: NA; D: TRBD2; J: TRBJ2-5; length: 15
CDR3: CASSSLDGQPQHF; DNA: TGTGCCAGCAGCTCCCTTGACGGGCAGCCCCAGCATTTT; V: TRBV7-9; size: many; D: NA; J: TRBJ1-5; length: 13
CDR3: CASSLDRPGGSSPLHF; DNA: TGTGCCAGCAGCTTAGACCGTCCAGGGGGTAGTTCACCCCTCCACTTT; V: TRBV7-9; size: few; D: TRBD1; J: TRBJ1-6; length: 16
CDR3: CAWITDRANTEAFF; DNA: TGTGCCTGGATAACCGACAGGGCGAACACTGAAGCTTTCTTT; V: TRBV30; size: NA; D: TRBD1; J: TRBJ1-1; length: 14
CDR3: CASSKRLIFHTGELFF; DNA: TGTGCCAGCAGCAAGAGATTAATTTTCCACACCGGGGAGCTGTTTTTT; V: TRBV7-4; size: NA; D: NA; J: TRBJ2-2; length: 16
CDR3: CASSPTRVQGRDTQYF; DNA: TGTGCCAGCAGCCCTACTAGAGTACAGGGAAGGGATACGCAGTATTTT; V: TRBV5-5; size: NA; D: NA; J: TRBJ2-3; length: 16
CDR3: CASSPGQHGYTF; DNA: TGTGCCAGTAGTCCCGGACAGCATGGCTACACCTTC; V: TRBV19; size: NA; D: NA; J: TRBJ1-2; length: 12
CDR3: CASSRHRGQGANVLTF; DNA: TGTGCCAGCAGTCGACACAGGGGACAAGGGGCCAACGTCCTGACTTTC; V: TRBV28; size: NA; D: TRBD1; J: TRBJ2-6; length: 16
CDR3: CASSPDRASRQPQHF; DNA: TGTGCCAGTAGTCCCGACAGGGCCTCACGTCAGCCCCAGCATTTT; V: TRBV19; size: NA; D: TRBD1; J: TRBJ1-5; length: 15
CDR3: CASSTRQGYYGYTF; DNA: TGTGCCAGCAGCACTCGACAGGGTTACTATGGCTACACCTTC; V: TRBV9; size: once; D: TRBD1; J: TRBJ1-2; length: 14
CDR3: CSVEPSGYNEQFF; DNA: TGCAGCGTTGAACCTAGCGGCTACAATGAGCAGTTCTTC; V: TRBV29-1; size: NA; D: TRBD2; J: TRBJ2-1; length: 13
CDR3: CASSDSSGTRLGGYTF; DNA: TGTGCCAGCAGTGACTCTTCCGGGACACGCTTAGGGGGCTACACCTTC; V: TRBV25-1; size: NA; D: NA; J: TRBJ1-2; length: 16
CDR3: CASILSWGGMNTQYF; DNA: TGTGCCAGCATCCTCTCGTGGGGGGGGATGAATACGCAGTATTTT; V: TRBV6-5; size: NA; D: TRBD2; J: TRBJ2-3; length: 15
CDR3: CASRSTGRGSEKLFF; DNA: TGCGCCAGCCGTTCAACGGGGAGGGGCAGTGAAAAACTGTTTTTT; V: TRBV5-1; size: NA; D: NA; J: TRBJ1-4; length: 15
CDR3: CASSATGLGTDTQYF; DNA: TGTGCCAGCAGCGCGACAGGGTTAGGCACAGATACGCAGTATTTT; V: TRBV7-2; size: once; D: TRBD1; J: TRBJ2-3; length: 15
CDR3: CASSTRGVDTQYF; DNA: TGTGCCAGCAGTACGCGGGGTGTGGATACGCAGTATTTT; V: TRBV12-3/TRBV12-4; size: once; D: NA; J: TRBJ2-3; length: 13
CDR3: CASSLYDRSSGANVLTF; DNA: TGTGCCAGCAGCTTGTACGACAGAAGCTCTGGGGCCAACGTCCTGACTTTC; V: TRBV5-6; size: NA; D: NA; J: TRBJ2-6; length: 17
CDR3: CATSTRGTEAFF; DNA: TGTGCCACCAGCACCCGGGGCACTGAAGCTTTCTTT; V: TRBV15; size: NA; D: NA; J: TRBJ1-1; length: 12
CDR3: CASSLNRVSPLHF; DNA: TGTGCCAGCAGCTTAAATCGCGTTTCACCCCTCCACTTT; V: TRBV7-3; size: NA; D: NA; J: TRBJ1-6; length: 13
CDR3: CASSLGLAGMNEQFF; DNA: TGTGCCAGCAGCTTGGGACTAGCGGGAATGAATGAGCAGTTCTTC; V: TRBV7-2; size: NA; D: TRBD2; J: TRBJ2-1; length: 15
CDR3: CAISEVLRSGANVLTF; DNA: TGTGCCATCAGTGAGGTACTACGCTCTGGGGCCAACGTCCTGACTTTC; V: TRBV10-3; size: NA; D: NA; J: TRBJ2-6; length: 16
CDR3: CASSQMGQTAGTQYF; DNA: TGTGCCAGCAGCCAGATGGGACAGACCGCTGGGACCCAGTACTTC; V: TRBV3-1/TRBV3-2; size: NA; D: TRBD1; J: TRBJ2-5; length: 15
CDR3: CASSRSGDGYEQYF; DNA: TGTGCCAGCAGCCGTAGCGGGGACGGGTACGAGCAGTACTTC; V: TRBV9; size: NA; D: TRBD2; J: TRBJ2-7; length: 14
CDR3: CASSFPGQGGEKLFF; DNA: TGTGCCAGCAGCTTTCCGGGACAGGGCGGTGAAAAACTGTTTTTT; V: TRBV6-5; size: NA; D: TRBD1; J: TRBJ1-4; length: 15
CDR3: CASSPQGGEKLFF; DNA: TGTGCCAGCTCACCTCAAGGGGGCGAAAAACTGTTTTTT; V: TRBV18; size: NA; D: TRBD1; J: TRBJ1-4; length: 13
CDR3: CASSQGQVTYEQYF; DNA: TGTGCCAGCAGCCAAGGACAGGTCACCTACGAGCAGTACTTC; V: TRBV3-1/TRBV3-2; size: NA; D: NA; J: TRBJ2-7; length: 14
CDR3: CASSRGPAETQYF; DNA: TGTGCCAGCAGCCGCGGGCCAGCGGAGACCCAGTACTTC; V: TRBV7-3; size: once; D: NA; J: TRBJ2-5; length: 13
CDR3: CASSAHSGRSANEKLFF; DNA: TGTGCCAGCAGCGCACATTCAGGGAGGTCGGCTAATGAAAAACTGTTTTTT; V: TRBV3-1/TRBV3-2; size: many; D: NA; J: TRBJ1-4; length: 17